A selection of T cell receptor beta chains follows, all from one sample in a study of blood T cell repertoires in COVID-19. Assay: immunoSEQ multiplex PCR; the TCRdb copy retains only in-frame clones and omits some. The repertoire holds 140,000 to 150,000 clones, roughly 90% seen once, with under 3% in the top ten. What was sequenced was peripheral blood. The receptors shown here come from a man aged 55 to 70 with active or convalescent COVID-19. Each CDR3 is given with its conserved first and last residue. The order of the fields is D gene, V gene, J gene, clone size, CDR3 length, CDR3 protein, CDR3 DNA. D genes are given only for firm matches. Clone size, where shown, is once, few, many, or a class for clones that have expanded.

TRBD1	TRBV4-2	TRBJ2-6	.	19	CASSQNFGTGSPGANVLTF	TGTGCCAGCAGCCAAAATTTCGGGACAGGGAGTCCTGGGGCCAACGTCCTGACTTTC
TRBD2	TRBV2	TRBJ2-2	.	15	CASSVLAVNTGELFF	TGTGCCAGCAGTGTTCTAGCGGTGAACACCGGGGAGCTGTTTTTT
.	TRBV18	TRBJ1-5	.	15	CASSPPGGANQPQHF	TGTGCCAGCTCACCACCGGGAGGGGCTAATCAGCCCCAGCATTTT
.	TRBV4-3	TRBJ1-1	.	17	CASSQDHRGQGNTEAFF	TGCGCCAGCAGCCAAGATCATCGTGGGCAGGGCAACACTGAAGCTTTCTTT
TRBD2	TRBV28	TRBJ2-5	.	15	CASSFRGDGQETQYF	TGTGCCAGCAGTTTCCGGGGGGACGGACAAGAGACCCAGTACTTC
.	TRBV2	TRBJ1-5	.	14	CASSDSRGNQPQHF	TGTGCCAGCAGTGACAGCCGGGGAAATCAGCCCCAGCATTTT
.	TRBV4-1	TRBJ2-7	.	15	CASSLMQGLSYEQYF	TGCGCCAGCAGCCTTATGCAGGGTCTCTCCTACGAGCAGTACTTC
TRBD2	TRBV27	TRBJ2-3	.	15	CASRTGLAGGDTQYF	TGTGCCAGCCGAACAGGACTAGCGGGGGGGGATACGCAGTATTTT
.	TRBV20-1	TRBJ1-5	.	17	CSASKREGVNSNQPQHF	TGCAGTGCTAGTAAGAGAGAGGGTGTCAATAGCAATCAGCCCCAGCATTTT
.	TRBV18	TRBJ2-7	few	14	CASGDDLHSYEQYF	TGTGCCAGCGGAGACGATCTCCACTCCTACGAGCAGTACTTC
.	TRBV30	TRBJ1-2	.	12	CAWSTGNYGYTF	TGTGCCTGGAGTACAGGCAACTATGGCTACACCTTC
.	TRBV9	TRBJ2-3	.	12	CASSSSGDTQYF	TGTGCCAGCAGCTCATCCGGGGATACGCAGTATTTT
TRBD1	TRBV5-1	TRBJ2-1	.	15	CASSSGGAGYNEQFF	TGCGCCAGCAGCTCAGGGGGAGCAGGCTACAATGAGCAGTTCTTC
TRBD2	TRBV11-2	TRBJ2-3	.	16	CASSGGWRGDTDTQYF	TGTGCCAGCAGCGGGGGATGGCGGGGGGATACAGATACGCAGTATTTT
.	TRBV19	TRBJ2-1	.	16	CASSRQVSSGLNEQFF	TGTGCCAGTAGTAGACAGGTTTCTAGCGGACTCAATGAGCAGTTCTTC
.	TRBV12-3/TRBV12-4	TRBJ2-2	.	13	CASSLGHTGELFF	TGTGCCAGCAGTTTGGGACATACCGGGGAGCTGTTTTTT
.	TRBV11-3	TRBJ1-1	.	15	CASSLGQGRGTEAFF	TGTGCCAGCAGCCTAGGACAAGGGAGGGGCACTGAAGCTTTCTTT
.	TRBV7-8	TRBJ1-6	.	15	CASSELTRSDSPLHF	TGTGCCAGCAGCGAACTGACACGTTCCGATTCACCCCTCCACTTT
.	TRBV19	TRBJ1-5	.	14	CASEALAGNQPQHF	TGTGCCAGCGAAGCTCTGGCGGGCAATCAGCCCCAGCATTTT
.	TRBV2	TRBJ2-1	.	11	CASLGGDEQFF	TGTGCCAGCCTAGGTGGCGATGAGCAGTTCTTC
.	TRBV4-1	TRBJ2-7	.	13	CASSRQSSYEQYF	TGCGCCAGCAGCCGGCAAAGCTCCTACGAGCAGTACTTC
.	TRBV21-1	TRBJ1-2	.	19	CASSLTRDRGRNTMAGYTF	TGTGCCAGCAGCCTAACCCGGGACAGGGGGCGTAACACAATGGCGGGCTACACCTTC
TRBD1	TRBV5-1	TRBJ1-2	.	17	CASSFQPGTGNDYGYTF	TGCGCCAGCAGCTTCCAACCCGGGACAGGGAACGACTATGGCTACACCTTC
.	TRBV6-5	TRBJ2-7	.	12	CASRATSDEQYF	TGTGCCAGTCGCGCCACGAGCGACGAGCAGTACTTC